This TCR beta chain was sequenced for a study of technical replicates of blood from several donors. CDR3 length: 17 residues. CDR1 is LGHNA and CDR2 is YNFKEQ in the germline V gene. Trimming cost V 3 bases and J 1 base; bases outside gene matches: 5. Assay: immunoSEQ multiplex PCR; the TCRdb copy retains only in-frame clones and omits some. Of 79,000 or so clones detected, around 92% appear once; the ten largest clones hold around 0.4%. The sequenced sample was T cells isolated from PBMCs. This TCR was sampled from a human donor in good health. This rearrangement joins TRBV4-2 to TRBJ2-6; 8 bases fit TRBD2. CDR3 protein: CASSQGLVFSGANVLTF. CDR3 nucleotides: TGTGCCAGCAGCCAGGGACTAGTATTTTCTGGGGCCAACGTCCTGACTTTC.